What follows describes a single TCR beta chain. Its target is not known. Participants had chemo-refractory metastatic non-small-cell lung cancer and were treated with focal radiation plus ipilimumab CTLA-4 blockade. Some clones are missing from TCRdb's copy, which holds only in-frame ones; the method was immunoSEQ multiplex PCR. This table holds around 56,000 clones, around 85% found once. This sample was taken from a study of radiotherapy plus CTLA-4 blockade in lung cancer. Study-level information: There were objective responses in 18% of patients, and 31% had disease control. Findings and caveats of the study: In blood, early T cell clone dynamics reportedly predicted response best, together with interferon-beta. Some TCR clones had been derived from tumors. These clones expanded in peripheral blood after radiotherapy plus ipilimumab.

J was trimmed by 0 bases and V by 4 bases; bases with no gene match: 2. Germline V lookup: CDR1 LNHDA, CDR2 SQIVND (reference sequence). This CDR3 spans 15 amino acids. The receptor was derived from a human donor with non-small cell lung cancer who had a complete response to radiotherapy plus ipilimumab. This chain links TRBV19 with TRBJ2-2, with 7 bases identical to TRBD1. The sequencing used peripheral blood, collected from a patient treated with radiotherapy plus ipilimumab. The CDR3 protein is CASSTGTANTGELFF. The CDR3 DNA follows: TGTGCCAGTAGTACCGGGACAGCGAACACCGGGGAGCTGTTTTTT.